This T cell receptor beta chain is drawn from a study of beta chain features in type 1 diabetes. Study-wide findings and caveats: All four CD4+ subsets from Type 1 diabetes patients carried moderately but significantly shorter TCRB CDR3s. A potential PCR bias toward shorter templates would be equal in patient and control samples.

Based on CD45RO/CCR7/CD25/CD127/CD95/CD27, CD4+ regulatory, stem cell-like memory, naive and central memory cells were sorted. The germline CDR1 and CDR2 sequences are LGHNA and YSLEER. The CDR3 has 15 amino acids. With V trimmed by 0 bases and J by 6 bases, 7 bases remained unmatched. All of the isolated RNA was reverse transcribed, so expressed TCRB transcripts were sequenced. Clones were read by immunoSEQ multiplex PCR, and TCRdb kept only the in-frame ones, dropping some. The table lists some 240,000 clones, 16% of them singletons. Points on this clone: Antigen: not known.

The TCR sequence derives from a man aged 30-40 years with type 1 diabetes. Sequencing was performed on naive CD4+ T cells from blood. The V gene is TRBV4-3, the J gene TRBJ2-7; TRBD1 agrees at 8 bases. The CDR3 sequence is CASSQDRGRGREQYF. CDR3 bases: TGCGCCAGCAGCCAAGATAGGGGCAGGGGGCGCGAGCAGTACTTC.